The clone carrying this T cell receptor (beta chain) ranks as medium-sized (0.01 to 0.1%). Sequencing used immunoSEQ multiplex PCR; TCRdb keeps in-frame clones, though not all of them. The repertoire holds about 52,000 clones, around 81% seen once, with more than 20% in the top ten. This sample was taken from a study of blood T cell repertoires in COVID-19. This clonotype was sampled from a woman older than 75 with COVID-19, enrolled during active disease. Sequencing was performed on peripheral blood.

The CDR3 loop reads CASSAVAVYEQYF. CDR3 DNA sequence: TGTGCCAGCAGCGCCGTTGCAGTTTACGAGCAGTACTTC. The chain recombines TRBV16 with TRBJ2-7; D is ambiguous. This CDR3 contains 13 residues. With 5 bases removed from V and 4 bases from J, the gap between germline ends came to 12 bases. Germline values: CDR1 KGHSY, CDR2 FQNENV.